This passage covers 32 T cell receptor beta chains from one sample sequenced in a study of shared clonotypes between healthy human individuals. Sequencing used immunoSEQ multiplex PCR; TCRdb keeps in-frame clones, though not all of them. The repertoire holds roughly 510,000 clones, with roughly 79% as singletons. The sample consisted of PBMCs. The receptors shown here come from a middle-aged woman in good health. Some clones in this sample may be carry-over from other donors' samples.

The V and J genes are TRBV7-3 and TRBJ2-1; the D gene is possibly TRBD1 (6 bases). V lost 4 bases and J lost 5, with 6 bases in between. The CDR3 has 12 amino acids. Germline V gives CDR1 SGHTA, CDR2 FQGTGA. CDR3 sequence: CASSSGDNEQFF. In DNA form, the CDR3 reads TGTGCCAGCAGCTCAGGGGACAATGAGCAGTTCTTC.

CDR3 residues: CASSLRGTSGRGGTDTQYF. The CDR3 region has the DNA TGTGCCAGCAGTTTAAGGGGGACTAGCGGGAGGGGTGGCACAGATACGCAGTATTTT. The rearrangement links TRBV27 to TRBJ2-3; 16 bases are shared with TRBD2. The CDR3 is 19 residues long. V lost 2 bases, J lost 1 base, and 6 bases stayed unmatched. Germline V CDR1 and CDR2: MNHEY, SMNVEV (reference sequence).

This chain joins TRBV19 and TRBJ2-1; D possibly uses TRBD1 or TRBD2 (6 bases each). With 5 bases removed from V and 7 bases from J, the gap between germline ends came to 33 bases. The germline CDR1 and CDR2 sequences are LNHDA and SQIVND (reference sequence). This CDR3 has 20 amino acids. DNA for the CDR3: TGTGCCAGTAGTGCGGCGGAGGGACACCCTCCGGGAACTAGGAGGAATGAGCAGTTCTTC. Protein product: CASSAAEGHPPGTRRNEQFF.

This clone was seen only a few times. The chain is built from TRBV7-2 and TRBJ1-1; D gene uncertain. Germline V gene data show CDR1 as SGHTA and CDR2 as FQGNSA. Trimming removed 5 bases at V and 1 base at J, with 5 bases between. This CDR3 contains 12 residues. The CDR3 bases are TGTGCCAGCAGCCGACAGAACACTGAAGCTTTCTTT. Its translation is CASSRQNTEAFF.

The V and J genes are TRBV6-1 and TRBJ1-1; D remains ambiguous. This CDR3 contains 11 residues. The germline gives CDR1 MNHNS, CDR2 SASEGT. V lost 6 bases and J lost 5, with 7 bases in between. In DNA, the CDR3 is TGTGCCAGCAGGAGACGGACTGAAGCTTTCTTT. Amino acids: CASRRRTEAFF.

The V gene is TRBV27, the J gene TRBJ1-1; maybe TRBD1 (6 bases). The V gene lost 4 bases and the J gene lost 1 base, with 13 bases spanning the gap. The CDR3 extends over 15 amino acids. Germline CDR1 and CDR2: MNHEY and SMNVEV (reference sequence). CDR3 in DNA: TGTGCCAGCAGTTCAACCCGCAGGGGGAACACTGAAGCTTTCTTT. It yields the protein CASSSTRRGNTEAFF.

This chain joins TRBV28 and TRBJ1-1; possibly TRBD1 for D (6 bases). The germline CDR1 and CDR2 sequences are MDHEN and SYDVKM. V was clipped by 2 bases and J by 0 bases, with 10 bases between them. This CDR3 spans 15 amino acids. The CDR3 loop reads CASSLGGDLNTEAFF. CDR3 sequence (DNA): TGTGCCAGCAGTTTAGGGGGCGACCTGAACACTGAAGCTTTCTTT.

With respect to this clone: This may arise from a read error, as a much more abundant clone is one base away. J is TRBJ2-3 and V is TRBV5-1; D possibly corresponds to TRBD2 (5 bases). This CDR3 comprises 15 residues. Germline CDR1 SGHRS, CDR2 YFSETQ. The CDR3 protein is CASSSLSSTTDTRYF. The CDR3, as DNA: TGCGCCAGCAGCTCACTGTCTAGCACCACAGATACGCGGTATTTT.

J is TRBJ1-2 and V is TRBV7-2; TRBD1 matches 7 bases. Germline V gene data show CDR1 as SGHTA and CDR2 as FQGNSA. The CDR3 sequence is 15 residues long. V shed 5 bases, J shed 2 bases, and the junction held 8 bases outside the gene matches. The CDR3 nucleotides are TGTGCCAGCAGCCTAAGGACAGGCAACAACTATGGCTACACCTTC. The encoded protein is CASSLRTGNNYGYTF.

The V and J genes are TRBV11-2 and TRBJ2-7, with D uncertain. Germline V lookup: CDR1 SGHAT, CDR2 FQNNGV. V lost 3 bases, J lost 6 bases, and 9 bases lay in between. The CDR3 length is 12 residues. The CDR3 sequence is CASSFLMGEQYF. As DNA, the CDR3 is TGTGCCAGCAGCTTTCTGATGGGCGAGCAGTACTTC.

CDR3 in DNA: TGTGCCAGCAGTTTAAGAGGGGGGTCATGGGATTCCCCCCAGACCCAGTACTTC. This gives the protein CASSLRGGSWDSPQTQYF. V gene TRBV27 combines with J gene TRBJ2-5, with D perhaps being TRBD1 or TRBD2 (6 bases each). Trimming stripped 2 bases from V and 6 bases from J, with 25 bases between. The V gene's germline CDR1 is MNHEY and CDR2 SMNVEV (reference sequence). The CDR3 contains 18 residues.

V gene TRBV13 combines with J gene TRBJ2-2, with 9 bases fitting TRBD1. The CDR3 runs to 16 residues. V lost 2 bases and J lost 3; bases outside the gene matches: 4. Germline CDR1 PRHDT, CDR2 FYEKMQ (reference sequence). The DNA for the CDR3 is TGTGCCAGCAGCTTAATAGGGACAGGGTACACCGGGGAGCTGTTTTTT. It codes for CASSLIGTGYTGELFF.

The rearrangement links TRBV9 to TRBJ2-1, with 8 bases fitting TRBD2. Germline V gives CDR1 SGDLS, CDR2 YYNGEE. The CDR3 consists of 16 residues. V dropped 1 base and J dropped 6; count of bases not matched to a gene: 9. For the CDR3, the DNA is TGTGCCAGCAGCGTACCCGGACTAGCCCCTGCCAATGAGCAGTTCTTC. Its protein product is CASSVPGLAPANEQFF.

The chain links TRBV2 to TRBJ2-1, with 9 bases identical to TRBD2. The CDR3 runs to 17 residues. Unmatched junction bases numbered 13, after V lost 4 bases and J lost 6 bases. Germline CDR1 is SNHLY and CDR2 is FYNNEI. CDR3 sequence (DNA): TGTGCCAGCAGTGGCGAAATACTAGCGGGCCACTCCAATGAGCAGTTCTTC. It translates to CASSGEILAGHSNEQFF.

The rearrangement joins TRBV30 to TRBJ2-3, with 8 bases fitting TRBD2. Trimming took 2 bases from V and 4 from J; bases not matched to a gene: 5. The length of the CDR3 is 14 residues. Germline CDR1 is GTSNPN and CDR2 is SVGIG (reference sequence). The CDR3 here is CAWSPGLVADTQYF. The CDR3 nucleotides are TGTGCCTGGAGTCCGGGACTAGTTGCAGATACGCAGTATTTT.

V and J are TRBV27 and TRBJ2-5, with D possibly being TRBD2 (5 bases). Germline V gives CDR1 MNHEY, CDR2 SMNVEV (reference sequence). Trimming shortened V by 5 bases and J by 7 bases, and 17 bases separated the two germline ends. The CDR3 runs to 14 residues. Here the CDR3 reads CASSSTGLGGTQYF. CDR3 nucleotide sequence: TGTGCCAGCAGTAGTACTGGGCTCGGAGGGACCCAGTACTTC.

The V and J genes are TRBV18 and TRBJ2-6; no firm D call. Trimming removed 2 bases at V and 0 bases at J, with 8 bases between. From germline, CDR1 is KGHSH and CDR2 LQKENI. The CDR3 totals 16 residues. The CDR3 loop reads CASSPTRSSGANVLTF. The DNA of the CDR3 is TGTGCCAGCTCACCAACACGGAGCTCTGGGGCCAACGTCCTGACTTTC.

The chain links TRBV5-4 to TRBJ2-1; D uncertain. Looked up from germline, CDR1 is SGHNT and CDR2 is YYREEE (reference sequence). There are 12 residues in the CDR3. V lost 0 bases and J 5 bases, leaving 3 bases between the germline ends. The CDR3 DNA reads TGTGCCAGCAGCTTGGGCCACAATGAGCAGTTCTTC. Translating gives CASSLGHNEQFF. Variable domain in full (rest from reference TRBV5-4 and TRBJ2-1): ETGVTQSPTHLIKTRGQQVTLRCSSQSGHNTVSWYQQALGQGPQFIFQYYREEENGRGNFPPRFSGLQFPNYSSELNVNALELDDSALYLCASSLGHNEQFFGPGTRLTVL.

CDR3 loop: CASSLTGDPNEQFF. The DNA for the CDR3 is TGTGCCAGCAGTCTGACGGGGGACCCCAATGAGCAGTTCTTC. The chain employs TRBV28 and TRBJ2-1; D may be TRBD2 (6 bases). Trimming cost V 5 bases and J 6 bases, with 14 bases left between them. The CDR3 loop spans 14 amino acids. Per germline, CDR1 MDHEN and CDR2 SYDVKM.

This clone appeared a few times. The CDR3 region has the DNA TGTGCCAGCAGCGCCGGGACTAGCGGGAGCCACGAGCAGTACTTC. Residues: CASSAGTSGSHEQYF. V is TRBV5-4 and J is TRBJ2-7; 14 bases agree with TRBD2. From germline, CDR1 is SGHNT and CDR2 YYREEE (reference sequence). The CDR3 sequence is 15 residues long. V gave up 4 bases and J gave up 5 bases; unmatched junction bases: 5.

DNA for the CDR3: TGCGCCAGCAGCTTGGGGGAACTACCAGATACGCAGTATTTT. Its translation is CASSLGELPDTQYF. The chain couples TRBV5-1 to TRBJ2-3; no clear D gene. CDR1 and CDR2 (germline): SGHRS, YFSETQ. The CDR3 spans 14 residues. V was cut by 0 bases and J by 4 bases, with 9 bases left in between.

The chain employs TRBV5-4 and TRBJ1-1; 11 bases map to TRBD1. This CDR3 is built from 16 residues. Trimming at V came to 2 bases and at J to 3 bases, leaving 6 bases not matched to a gene. Looked up from germline, CDR1 is SGHNT and CDR2 is YYREEE (reference sequence). CDR3 protein: CASSFLGQGVDTEAFF. CDR3 nucleotide sequence: TGTGCCAGCAGCTTTTTGGGACAGGGGGTCGACACTGAAGCTTTCTTT.

This clone occurred a few times. The CDR3 is CASSLGSRQGAYEQYF. Here the CDR3 DNA reads TGTGCCAGCAGCTTGGGGTCCCGGCAGGGGGCCTACGAGCAGTACTTC. The V gene is TRBV5-4, the J gene TRBJ2-7, with 7 positions matching TRBD1. The V gene's germline CDR1 is SGHNT and CDR2 YYREEE (reference sequence). The CDR3 sequence is 16 residues long. V lost 0 bases to trimming and J lost 2 bases; unmatched junction nucleotides: 8.

This chain links TRBV19 with TRBJ2-5; D possibly corresponds to TRBD1 (6 bases). Germline V gene lookup returns CDR1 LNHDA and CDR2 SQIVND (reference sequence). This CDR3 region has 13 residues. V was trimmed by 5 bases and J by 5 bases, leaving 12 bases between them. The chain's CDR3 is CASSPGVGETQYF. The CDR3 coding sequence is TGTGCCAGTAGTCCAGGGGTGGGGGAGACCCAGTACTTC.

The chain employs TRBV30 and TRBJ2-3, with D possibly being TRBD1 or TRBD2 (6 bases each). V was shortened by 0 bases and J by 2 bases, with 12 bases between the two germline ends. This CDR3 contains 15 residues. The germline V gene encodes CDR1 GTSNPN and CDR2 SVGIG (reference sequence). CDR3 sequence reads: CAWSVLGGATDTQYF. DNA for the CDR3: TGTGCCTGGAGTGTACTGGGGGGCGCCACAGATACGCAGTATTTT.

The chain employs TRBV7-2 and TRBJ2-3; TRBD1 is a possible D gene (6 bases). Germline CDR1 and CDR2: SGHTA and FQGNSA. The CDR3 runs 15 residues. Trimming removed 5 bases from V and 0 bases from J, with 12 bases in between. The CDR3 nucleotides read TGTGCCAGCAGCCTCCCGGGACACAGCACAGATACGCAGTATTTT. Encoded protein: CASSLPGHSTDTQYF.

The V and J genes are TRBV7-9 and TRBJ2-7, with 7 bases lining up with TRBD2. The CDR3 totals 14 residues. Germline V gives CDR1 SEHNR, CDR2 FQNEAQ (reference sequence). V dropped 5 bases and J dropped 2; count of bases not matched to a gene: 6. The CDR3 loop is CASSQGLGPYEQYF. CDR3 nucleotide sequence: TGTGCCAGCAGCCAAGGACTAGGTCCCTACGAGCAGTACTTC.

The chain combines TRBV7-2 with TRBJ2-1, with 9 bases fitting TRBD2. V lost 8 bases and J lost 2; bases outside the gene matches: 7. This CDR3 comprises 15 residues. Germline values: CDR1 SGHTA, CDR2 FQGNSA. Here the CDR3 DNA reads TGTGCCAGCCCGGGGGGCGGGAGGGCCTACAATGAGCAGTTCTTC. This sequence encodes CASPGGGRAYNEQFF.

This CDR3 is CASSYRGREQFF. CDR3 nucleotide sequence: TGTGCCAGCAGTTACCGGGGGAGAGAGCAGTTCTTC. The chain employs TRBV7-2 and TRBJ2-1; D might be TRBD2 (6 bases). Germline lookup yields CDR1 SGHTA and CDR2 FQGNSA. The CDR3 runs to 12 residues. The V and J ends lost 6 bases and 10 bases respectively, with 13 bases between them.

The J gene is TRBJ2-7, the V gene TRBV18, with 10 bases matching TRBD2. The germline CDR1 and CDR2 sequences are KGHSH and LQKENI. V shed 2 bases, J shed 3 bases, and the junction held 4 bases outside the gene matches. This CDR3 is built from 15 residues. CDR3 nucleotides: TGTGCCAGCTCACCAACCCCTAGCGGGGGCTACGAGCAGTACTTC. Encoded protein: CASSPTPSGGYEQYF.

This clone was detected only a few times. V gene TRBV6-5 combines with J gene TRBJ2-1; D is perhaps TRBD1 (6 bases). This CDR3 is built from 15 residues. Germline values: CDR1 MNHEY, CDR2 SVGAGI. Trimming cost V 6 bases and J 5 bases, with 17 bases left between them. CDR3 nucleotides: TGTGCCAGCAGCCAAGGGGGAATGACTAACAATGAGCAGTTCTTC. Its protein is CASSQGGMTNNEQFF.

This rearrangement joins TRBV5-1 to TRBJ1-1; D perhaps matches TRBD1 (5 bases). Trimming took 0 bases from V and 0 from J, leaving 12 bases between them. CDR1 and CDR2 from the germline V gene are SGHRS and YFSETQ. The CDR3 spans 16 residues. Here the CDR3 DNA reads TGCGCCAGCAGCTTGGTCCTGGGGGGTATGAACACTGAAGCTTTCTTT. Translating gives CASSLVLGGMNTEAFF.